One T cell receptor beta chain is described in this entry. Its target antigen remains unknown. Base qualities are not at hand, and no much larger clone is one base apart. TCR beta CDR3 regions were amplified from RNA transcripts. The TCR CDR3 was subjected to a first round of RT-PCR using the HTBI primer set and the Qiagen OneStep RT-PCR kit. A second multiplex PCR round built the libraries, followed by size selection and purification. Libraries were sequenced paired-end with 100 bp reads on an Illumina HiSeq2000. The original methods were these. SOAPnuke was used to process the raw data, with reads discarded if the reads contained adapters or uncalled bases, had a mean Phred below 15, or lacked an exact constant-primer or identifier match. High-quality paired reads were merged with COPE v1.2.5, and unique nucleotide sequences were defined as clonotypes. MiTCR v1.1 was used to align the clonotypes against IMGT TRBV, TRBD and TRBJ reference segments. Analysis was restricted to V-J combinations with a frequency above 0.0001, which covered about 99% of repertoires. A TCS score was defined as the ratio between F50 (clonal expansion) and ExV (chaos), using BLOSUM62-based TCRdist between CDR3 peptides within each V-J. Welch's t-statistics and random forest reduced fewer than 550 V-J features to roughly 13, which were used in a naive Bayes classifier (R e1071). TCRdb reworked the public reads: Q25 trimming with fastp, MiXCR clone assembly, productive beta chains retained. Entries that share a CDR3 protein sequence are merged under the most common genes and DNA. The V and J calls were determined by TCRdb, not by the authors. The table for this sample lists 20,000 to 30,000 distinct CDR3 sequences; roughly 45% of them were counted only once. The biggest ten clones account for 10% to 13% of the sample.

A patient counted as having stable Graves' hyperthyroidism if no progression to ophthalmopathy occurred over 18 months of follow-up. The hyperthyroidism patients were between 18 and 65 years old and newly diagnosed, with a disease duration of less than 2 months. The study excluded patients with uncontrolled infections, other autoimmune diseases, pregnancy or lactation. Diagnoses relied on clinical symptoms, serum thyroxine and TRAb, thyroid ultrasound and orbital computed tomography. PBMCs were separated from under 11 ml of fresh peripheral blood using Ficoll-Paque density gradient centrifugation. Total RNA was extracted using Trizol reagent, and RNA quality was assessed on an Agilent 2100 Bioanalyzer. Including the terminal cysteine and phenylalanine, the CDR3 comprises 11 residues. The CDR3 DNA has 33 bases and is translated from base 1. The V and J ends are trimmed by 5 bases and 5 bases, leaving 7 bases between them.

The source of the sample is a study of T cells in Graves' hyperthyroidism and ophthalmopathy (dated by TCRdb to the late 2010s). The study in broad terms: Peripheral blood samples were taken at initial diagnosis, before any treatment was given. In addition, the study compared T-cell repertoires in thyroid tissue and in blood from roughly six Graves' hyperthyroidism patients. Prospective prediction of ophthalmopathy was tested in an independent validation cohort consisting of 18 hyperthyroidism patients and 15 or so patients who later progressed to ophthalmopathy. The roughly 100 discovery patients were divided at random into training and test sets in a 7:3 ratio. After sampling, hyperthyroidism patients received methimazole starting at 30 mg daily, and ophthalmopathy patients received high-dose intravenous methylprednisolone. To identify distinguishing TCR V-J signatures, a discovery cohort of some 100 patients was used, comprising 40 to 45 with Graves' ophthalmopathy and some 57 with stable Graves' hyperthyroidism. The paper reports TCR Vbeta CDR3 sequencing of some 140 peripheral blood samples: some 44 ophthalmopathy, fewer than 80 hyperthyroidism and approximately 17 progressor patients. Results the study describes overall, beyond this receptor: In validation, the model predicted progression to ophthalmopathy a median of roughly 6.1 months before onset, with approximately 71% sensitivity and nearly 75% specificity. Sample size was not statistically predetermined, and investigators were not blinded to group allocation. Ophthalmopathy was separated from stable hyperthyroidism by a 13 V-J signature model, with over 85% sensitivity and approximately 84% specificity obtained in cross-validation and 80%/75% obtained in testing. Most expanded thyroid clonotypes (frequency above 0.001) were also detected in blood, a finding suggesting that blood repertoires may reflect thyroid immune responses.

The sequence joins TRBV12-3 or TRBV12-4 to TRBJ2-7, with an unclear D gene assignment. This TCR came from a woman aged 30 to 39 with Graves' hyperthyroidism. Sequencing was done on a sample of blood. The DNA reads TGTGCCAGCAGTCTTATCCACGAGCAGTACTTC. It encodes CASSLIHEQYF.